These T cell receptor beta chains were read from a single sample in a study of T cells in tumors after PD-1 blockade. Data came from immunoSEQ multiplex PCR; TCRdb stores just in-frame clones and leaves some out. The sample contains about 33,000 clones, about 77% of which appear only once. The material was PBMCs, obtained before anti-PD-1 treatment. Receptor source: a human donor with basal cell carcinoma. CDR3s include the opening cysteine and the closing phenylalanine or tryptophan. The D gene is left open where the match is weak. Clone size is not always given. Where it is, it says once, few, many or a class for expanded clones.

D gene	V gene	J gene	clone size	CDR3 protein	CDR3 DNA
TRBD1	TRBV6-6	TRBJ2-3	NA	CASSYTGGADTQYF	TGTGCCAGCAGTTATACAGGGGGCGCAGATACGCAGTATTTT
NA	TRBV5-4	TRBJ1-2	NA	CASSLGPSLEAGGYTF	TGTGCCAGCAGCTTGGGGCCCTCCTTAGAAGCTGGCGGCTACACCTTC
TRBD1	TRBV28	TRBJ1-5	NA	CASSPPGTVNQPQHF	TGTGCCAGCAGTCCTCCAGGGACAGTTAATCAGCCCCAGCATTTT
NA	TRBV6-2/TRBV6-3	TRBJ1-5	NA	CASSLGGGEGPQHF	TGTGCCAGCAGCTTGGGGGGGGGAGAAGGGCCCCAGCATTTT
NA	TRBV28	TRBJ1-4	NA	CASSTLQGREKLFF	TGTGCCAGCAGTACCCTACAGGGCCGGGAAAAACTGTTTTTT
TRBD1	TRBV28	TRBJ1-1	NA	CASTLGTANTEAFF	TGTGCCAGCACCCTAGGGACAGCGAACACTGAAGCTTTCTTT
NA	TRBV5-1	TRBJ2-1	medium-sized	CASSLVLGGADNEQFF	TGCGCCAGCAGCTTGGTGTTAGGTGGGGCAGACAATGAGCAGTTCTTC
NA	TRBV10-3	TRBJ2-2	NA	CAIRINTGELFF	TGTGCCATCAGGATCAACACCGGGGAGCTGTTTTTT
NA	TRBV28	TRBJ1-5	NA	CASSLSLGNQPQHF	TGTGCCAGCAGTTTAAGCCTGGGCAATCAGCCCCAGCATTTT
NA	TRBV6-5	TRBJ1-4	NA	CASSYAGVGEKLFF	TGTGCCAGCAGTTACGCAGGGGTAGGCGAAAAACTGTTTTTT
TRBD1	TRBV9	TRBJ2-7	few	CASSPRTGGDEQYF	TGTGCCAGCAGCCCAAGGACAGGGGGCGACGAGCAGTACTTC
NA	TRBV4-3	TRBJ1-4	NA	CASSQRGEGRGNEKLFF	TGCGCCAGCAGCCAACGTGGTGAGGGAAGAGGTAATGAAAAACTGTTTTTT
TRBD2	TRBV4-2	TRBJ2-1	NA	CASSQDRTSGTHNEQFF	TGTGCCAGCAGCCAAGACAGGACTAGCGGGACCCACAATGAGCAGTTCTTC
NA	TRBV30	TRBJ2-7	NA	CAWSVGTKEYF	TGTGCCTGGAGTGTAGGGACAAAGGAGTACTTC
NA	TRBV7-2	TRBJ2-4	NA	CASSLNRVGAKNIQYF	TGTGCCAGCAGCTTAAACAGGGTGGGAGCCAAAAACATTCAGTACTTC
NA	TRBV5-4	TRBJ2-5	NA	CASSWASAHQETQYF	TGTGCCAGCAGCTGGGCCAGTGCCCATCAAGAGACCCAGTACTTC
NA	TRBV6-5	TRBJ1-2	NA	CASIVAPRTQNGYTF	TGTGCCAGCATCGTCGCCCCCCGGACCCAGAATGGCTACACCTTC
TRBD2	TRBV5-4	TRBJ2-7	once	CASSWGGELRGYEQYF	TGTGCCAGCAGCTGGGGGGGGGAGCTGCGTGGCTACGAGCAGTACTTC
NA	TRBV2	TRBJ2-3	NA	CASNNIVGTDTQYF	TGTGCCAGCAATAATATAGTGGGCACAGATACGCAGTATTTT
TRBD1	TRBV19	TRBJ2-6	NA	CASSEGGGGANVLTF	TGTGCCAGTAGCGAAGGGGGCGGTGGGGCCAACGTCCTGACTTTC
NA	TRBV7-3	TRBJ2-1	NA	CASSLTPARSNEQFF	TGTGCCAGCAGCTTAACTCCAGCTAGATCCAATGAGCAGTTCTTC
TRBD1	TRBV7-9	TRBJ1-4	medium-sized	CASSSSGQGWEKLFF	TGTGCCAGCAGCTCTTCCGGACAGGGCTGGGAAAAACTGTTTTTT
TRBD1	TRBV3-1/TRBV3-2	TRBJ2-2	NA	CASSQPERQGSRTGELFF	TGTGCCAGCAGCCAGCCCGAAAGACAGGGGTCGAGGACCGGGGAGCTGTTTTTT
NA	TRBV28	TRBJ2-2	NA	CASSLSGRAGELFF	TGTGCCAGCAGTTTATCGGGGCGGGCCGGGGAGCTGTTTTTT
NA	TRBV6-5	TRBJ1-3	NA	CASTGQFSGNTIYF	TGTGCCAGCACAGGACAGTTCTCTGGAAACACCATATATTTT
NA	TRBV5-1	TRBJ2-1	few	CASSLGSGARDEQFF	TGCGCCAGCAGCTTGGGTTCGGGCGCAAGGGATGAGCAGTTCTTC
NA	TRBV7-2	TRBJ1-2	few	CASSRTPGNHYGYTF	TGTGCCAGCAGCCGCACGCCGGGGAACCACTATGGCTACACCTTC
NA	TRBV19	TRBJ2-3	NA	CASSSGQLTDTQYF	TGTGCCAGTAGTTCCGGACAGCTCACAGATACGCAGTATTTT
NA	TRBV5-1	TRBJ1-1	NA	CASQDVLNTEAFF	TGCGCCAGCCAGGACGTTCTGAACACTGAAGCTTTCTTT
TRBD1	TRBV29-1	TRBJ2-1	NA	CSVTGGSYNEQFF	TGCAGCGTTACAGGGGGCTCCTACAATGAGCAGTTCTTC
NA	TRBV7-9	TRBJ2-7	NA	CASSLEFYGAEQYF	TGTGCCAGCAGCTTAGAATTTTATGGGGCCGAGCAGTACTTC
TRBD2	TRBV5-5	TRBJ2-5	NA	CASSFWGGETQYF	TGTGCCAGCAGCTTCTGGGGGGGAGAGACCCAGTACTTC
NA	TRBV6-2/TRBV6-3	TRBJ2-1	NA	CASSYGGFGENEQFF	TGTGCCAGCAGTTACGGAGGGTTTGGTGAAAATGAGCAGTTCTTC
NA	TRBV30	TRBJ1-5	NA	CAWSVLGSNQPQHF	TGTGCCTGGAGTGTTCTAGGGTCGAATCAGCCCCAGCATTTT
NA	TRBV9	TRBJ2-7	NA	CASSLADTYEQYF	TGTGCCAGCAGCCTGGCGGATACCTACGAGCAGTACTTC
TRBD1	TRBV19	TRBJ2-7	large	CASSIGGQGKEQYF	TGTGCCAGTAGTATCGGGGGACAGGGTAAGGAGCAGTACTTC
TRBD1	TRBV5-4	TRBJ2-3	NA	CASSLPGQGRDTQYF	TGTGCCAGCAGCTTACCGGGACAGGGGAGAGATACGCAGTATTTT